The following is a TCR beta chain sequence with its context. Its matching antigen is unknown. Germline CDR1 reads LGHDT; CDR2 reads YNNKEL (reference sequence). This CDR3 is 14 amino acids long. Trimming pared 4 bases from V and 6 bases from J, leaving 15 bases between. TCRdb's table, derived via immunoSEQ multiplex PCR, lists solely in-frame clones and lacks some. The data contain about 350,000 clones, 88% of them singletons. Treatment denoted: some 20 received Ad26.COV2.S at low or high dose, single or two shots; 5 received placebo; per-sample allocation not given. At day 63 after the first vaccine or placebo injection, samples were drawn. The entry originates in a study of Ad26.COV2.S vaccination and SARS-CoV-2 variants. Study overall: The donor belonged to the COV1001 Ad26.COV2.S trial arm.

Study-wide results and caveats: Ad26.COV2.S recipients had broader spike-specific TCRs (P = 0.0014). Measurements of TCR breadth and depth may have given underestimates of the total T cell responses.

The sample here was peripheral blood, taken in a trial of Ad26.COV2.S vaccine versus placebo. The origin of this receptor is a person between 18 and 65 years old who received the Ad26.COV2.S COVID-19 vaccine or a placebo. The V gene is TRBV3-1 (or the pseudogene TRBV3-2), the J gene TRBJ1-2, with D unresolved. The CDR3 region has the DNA TGTGCCAGCAGCCTCCCTGGTGGAGGGAATGGCTACACCTTC. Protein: CASSLPGGGNGYTF.